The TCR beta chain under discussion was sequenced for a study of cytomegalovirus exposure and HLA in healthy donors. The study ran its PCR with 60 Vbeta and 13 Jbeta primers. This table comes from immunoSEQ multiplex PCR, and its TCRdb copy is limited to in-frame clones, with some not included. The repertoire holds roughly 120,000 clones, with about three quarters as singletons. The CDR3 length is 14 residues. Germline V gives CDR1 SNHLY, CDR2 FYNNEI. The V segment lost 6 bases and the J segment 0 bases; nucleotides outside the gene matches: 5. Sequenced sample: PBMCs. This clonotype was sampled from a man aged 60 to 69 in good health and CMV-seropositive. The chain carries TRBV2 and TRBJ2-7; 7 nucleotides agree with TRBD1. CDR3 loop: CASRGQRHSYEQYF. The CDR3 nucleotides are TGTGCCAGCAGGGGACAGCGACACTCCTACGAGCAGTACTTC.